This is a list of T cell receptor beta chains from one sample in a study of blood T cell repertoires in COVID-19. TCRdb's copy holds only in-frame clones and misses some; the assay was immunoSEQ multiplex PCR. The table lists 400,000 to 450,000 clones, roughly 88% of them singletons. Material for sequencing was PBMCs or T cells enriched from blood (not recorded which). The source is a young man who had recovered from COVID-19. CDR3s include the opening cysteine and the closing phenylalanine or tryptophan. Fields, in order: V gene, clone size, CDR3 protein. Some rows have no size entry. The others give once, few or many, or a class for an expanded clone.

>TRBV29-1|-
CSVELREGSTYNEQFF
>TRBV7-3|-
CASSYKPGQGSEAFF
>TRBV28|-
CASSGQKYGYTF
>TRBV5-1|-
CASSLLGARTEAFF
>TRBV2|-
CASSQDRWDYEQYF
>TRBV10-3|-
CAIRGSTSGNYEQYF
>TRBV28|-
CASSTTRGRSYEQYF
>TRBV4-1|-
CASSQGTLASGMGDTQYF
>TRBV29-1|-
CSVEIAGFYGYTF
>TRBV15|-
CATSRTGNEQYF
>TRBV6-4|-
CASSRDREGEAFF
>TRBV2|-
CASSDLAGATYEQYF
>TRBV2|-
CASTKTLAGGYEQYF
>TRBV3-1/TRBV3-2|-
CASSPSGTEAFF
>TRBV9|-
CASSVAGVGYNEQFF
>TRBV9|once
CASSNRDRYYGYTF